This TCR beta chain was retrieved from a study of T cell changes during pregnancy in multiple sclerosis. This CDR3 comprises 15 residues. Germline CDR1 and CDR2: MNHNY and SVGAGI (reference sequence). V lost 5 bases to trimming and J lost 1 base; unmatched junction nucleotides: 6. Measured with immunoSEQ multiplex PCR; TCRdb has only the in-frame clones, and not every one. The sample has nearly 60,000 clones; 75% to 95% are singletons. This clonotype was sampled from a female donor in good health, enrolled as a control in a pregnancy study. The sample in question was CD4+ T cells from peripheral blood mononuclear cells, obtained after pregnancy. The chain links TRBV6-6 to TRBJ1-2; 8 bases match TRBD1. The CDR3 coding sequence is TGTGCCAGCAGTGATGACAGGGGATTTAACTATGGCTACACCTTC. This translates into CASSDDRGFNYGYTF.